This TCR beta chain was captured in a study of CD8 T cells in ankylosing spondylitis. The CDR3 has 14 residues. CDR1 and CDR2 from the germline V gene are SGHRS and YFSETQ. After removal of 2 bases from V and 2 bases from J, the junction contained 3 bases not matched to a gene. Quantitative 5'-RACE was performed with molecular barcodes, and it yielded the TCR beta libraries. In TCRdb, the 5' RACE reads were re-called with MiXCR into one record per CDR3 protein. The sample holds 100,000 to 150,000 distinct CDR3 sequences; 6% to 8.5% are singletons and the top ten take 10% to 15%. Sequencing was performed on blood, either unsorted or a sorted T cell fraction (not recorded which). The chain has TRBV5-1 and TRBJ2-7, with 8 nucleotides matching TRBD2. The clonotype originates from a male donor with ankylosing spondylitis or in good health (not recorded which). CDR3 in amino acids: CASSLAGEPYEQYF. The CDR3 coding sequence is TGCGCCAGCAGCTTAGCGGGGGAGCCCTACGAGCAGTACTTC.